Below, 19 T cell receptor beta chains from the same sample are listed, as sequenced in a study of OX40 agonist ivuxolimab in advanced cancers. Assay: immunoSEQ multiplex PCR; the TCRdb copy retains only in-frame clones and omits some. The sample lists tens of thousands of clones, 75% to 90% occurring once. The material sequenced was CD4+ or CD8+ T cells sorted from blood, taken in a trial of the OX40 agonist ivuxolimab. These receptor sequences come from an adult with an advanced solid tumor such as melanoma, head and neck, liver or kidney cancer.

The CDR3: CSVVGLPKEQFF. In DNA, the CDR3 is TGCAGCGTTGTCGGGCTACCCAAGGAGCAGTTCTTC. The chain links TRBV29-1 to TRBJ2-1; no clear D gene. This CDR3 region has 12 residues. Germline V lookup: CDR1 SQVTM, CDR2 ANQGSEA. The V end was cut by 4 bases, the J end by 10 bases, with 14 bases between.

The chain is built from TRBV28 and TRBJ2-1, with 8 bases matching TRBD2. The CDR3 is 16 residues long. V lost 5 bases to trimming and J lost 2 bases; unmatched junction nucleotides: 8. Germline V gene sequence: CDR1 MDHEN, CDR2 SYDVKM. CDR3 loop: CASSPRLAGPYNEQFF. CDR3 bases: TGTGCCAGCAGTCCACGCCTAGCGGGCCCCTACAATGAGCAGTTCTTC.

The V and J genes are TRBV11-3 and TRBJ2-5; TRBD2 aligns across 8 bases. The CDR3 runs to 15 residues. Germline V lookup: CDR1 SGHNT, CDR2 YENEEA. Losses at the gene ends were 5 bases for V and 0 bases for J; bases not matched to a gene: 5. Written as DNA, the CDR3 is TGTGCCAGCAGCAGACGGGGGGGTTACCAAGAGACCCAGTACTTC. Protein product: CASSRRGGYQETQYF.

The chain has TRBV7-9 and TRBJ2-1; D is possibly TRBD1 or TRBD2 (5 bases each). V was shortened by 3 bases and J by 14 bases, with 23 bases between the two germline ends. CDR3 length equals 15 residues. CDR1 and CDR2 from the germline V gene are SEHNR and FQNEAQ (reference sequence). The CDR3 coding sequence is TGTGCCAGCAGCTTCCCTTCACCGGCAGTGGTGGGGGAGTTCTTC. Protein: CASSFPSPAVVGEFF. The whole variable domain, filled in from reference TRBV7-9 and TRBJ2-1, reads DTGVSQNPRHKITKRGQNVTFRCDPISEHNRLYWYRQTLGQGPEFLTYFQNEAQLEKSRLLSDRFSAERPKGSFSTLEIQRTEQGDSAMYLCASSFPSPAVVGEFFGPGTRLTVL.

The genes are TRBV7-3 and TRBJ2-1, with D tentatively TRBD2 (6 bases). Between the trimmed V and J ends, which lost 2 bases and 4 bases, there was a span of 9 bases. CDR3 length: 14 amino acids. In germline, CDR1 is SGHTA, CDR2 FQGTGA. The chain's CDR3 is CASSLDGTYNEQFF. CDR3 sequence (DNA): TGTGCCAGCAGCTTAGACGGGACTTACAATGAGCAGTTCTTC.

This chain links TRBV5-6 with TRBJ2-7; D unclear. The CDR3 consists of 14 residues. Germline loops: CDR1 SGHDT, CDR2 YYEEEE. With 0 bases removed from V and 2 bases from J, the gap between germline ends came to 9 bases. The CDR3 DNA reads as TGTGCCAGCAGCTTGGTTGCGGACCCCTACGAGCAGTACTTC. Translating it yields CASSLVADPYEQYF.

V and J are TRBV28 and TRBJ1-2; D gene unclear. V was clipped by 2 bases and J by 8 bases, with 12 bases between them. CDR3 length: 13 residues. Germline values: CDR1 MDHEN, CDR2 SYDVKM. DNA of the CDR3: TGTGCCAGCAGTTTAAGTTCGGGGAGGGGCTACACCTTC. The encoded protein is CASSLSSGRGYTF.

This chain joins TRBV7-3 and TRBJ1-1, with D perhaps TRBD1 (5 bases). The CDR3 covers 15 residues. Trimming shortened V by 5 bases and J by 1 base, and 14 bases separated the two germline ends. Germline V gives CDR1 SGHTA, CDR2 FQGTGA. In DNA form, the CDR3 reads TGTGCCAGCAGCCCGCAGGGAACCGCGAACACTGAAGCTTTCTTT. It encodes CASSPQGTANTEAFF.

This clone was detected a few times. The chain is built from TRBV7-8 and TRBJ1-3; weak D call: TRBD1 (5 bases). Germline CDR1 and CDR2: SGHVS and FQNEAQ. This CDR3 is built from 16 residues. V dropped 5 bases and J dropped 0 bases, with 14 bases sitting between them. The CDR3: CASSPVDSHSGNTIYF. The CDR3, as DNA: TGTGCCAGCAGCCCCGTTGACAGTCACTCTGGAAACACCATATATTTT.

The chain recombines TRBV2 with TRBJ2-2, with D hard to call. From germline, CDR1 is SNHLY and CDR2 FYNNEI. Trimming pared 3 bases from V and 7 bases from J, leaving 9 bases between. CDR3 length: 13 residues. CDR3 sequence reads: CASSDGGGGELFF. DNA for the CDR3: TGTGCCAGCAGTGACGGTGGTGGCGGGGAGCTGTTTTTT.

The CDR3 DNA reads as TGTGCCAGCAGTTTATGGGAAGACTCCTACGAGCAGTACTTC. This encodes CASSLWEDSYEQYF. The rearrangement links TRBV28 to TRBJ2-5; no clear D. The DNA end favors TRBJ2-7, so the J call may be wrong. CDR3 size: 14 residues. Germline V CDR1 and CDR2: MDHEN, SYDVKM.

The V gene is TRBV6-5, the J gene TRBJ2-7, with D hard to call. This CDR3 comprises 14 residues. Germline V gene sequence: CDR1 MNHEY, CDR2 SVGAGI. V was clipped by 6 bases and J by 0 bases, with 12 bases between them. CDR3 in DNA: TGTGCCAGCAGAACCGAGGACGGCTCCTACGAGCAGTACTTC. Encoded protein: CASRTEDGSYEQYF.

This sequence joins TRBV9 and TRBJ2-7; D unresolved. V lost 0 bases and J 0 bases, leaving 13 bases between the germline ends. Per the germline V gene, CDR1 is SGDLS and CDR2 is YYNGEE. This CDR3 comprises 16 residues. The CDR3: CASSVGTDFSSYEQYF. The CDR3 DNA reads TGTGCCAGCAGCGTAGGAACCGACTTTAGCTCCTACGAGCAGTACTTC.

This clone was observed a single time. V usage is TRBV2 and J usage is TRBJ2-5, with 11 bases matching TRBD2. Germline CDR1 and CDR2: SNHLY and FYNNEI. This CDR3 has 15 residues. The V and J ends lost 4 bases and 5 bases, in that order; junction bases with no gene match: 6. The CDR3 loop is CASSGLAGGGETQYF. The DNA for the CDR3 is TGTGCCAGCAGTGGGCTAGCGGGAGGAGGGGAGACCCAGTACTTC.

The chain carries TRBV27 and TRBJ2-7; a weak D match, TRBD1 (6 bases). The germline V gene encodes CDR1 MNHEY and CDR2 SMNVEV (reference sequence). V dropped 4 bases and J dropped 5 bases, with 18 bases sitting between them. The CDR3 loop spans 15 amino acids. CDR3 region: CASSSPTGTVDEQYF. In nucleotides, the CDR3 is TGTGCCAGCAGTTCCCCCACAGGGACGGTTGACGAGCAGTACTTC.

The V call is TRBV19, the J call TRBJ2-2, with unresolved D. The CDR3 contains 13 residues. Trimming removed 3 bases at V and 4 bases at J, with 6 bases between. Looked up from germline, CDR1 is LNHDA and CDR2 is SQIVND (reference sequence). The CDR3: CASSIGITGELFF. CDR3 DNA sequence: TGTGCCAGTAGTATTGGGATCACCGGGGAGCTGTTTTTT.

The chain uses TRBV29-1 and TRBJ1-1; D might be TRBD1 (5 bases). This CDR3 is 12 amino acids long. Trimming shortened V by 6 bases and J by 6 bases, and 14 bases separated the two germline ends. Germline V gene sequence: CDR1 SQVTM, CDR2 ANQGSEA. DNA of the CDR3: TGCAGCGTGCCCAACGGGGCCGCTGAAGCTTTCTTT. Translated, it gives CSVPNGAAEAFF.

J is TRBJ2-7 and V is TRBV7-3, with D uncertain. The CDR3 runs 14 residues. Looked up from germline, CDR1 is SGHTA and CDR2 is FQGTGA. V lost 2 bases and J 0 bases, leaving 8 bases between the germline ends. The CDR3 spells CASSLHASSYEQYF. CDR3 DNA sequence: TGTGCCAGCAGCTTACACGCCAGCTCCTACGAGCAGTACTTC.

The chain recombines TRBV9 with TRBJ2-1, with TRBD2 identical over 12 bases. V trimming: 4 bases; J trimming: 6 bases; junction bases outside the gene matches: 5. The CDR3 contains 15 residues. The germline CDR1 and CDR2 sequences are SGDLS and YYNGEE. The CDR3 spells CASSTRTSGANEQFF. CDR3 bases: TGTGCCAGCAGCACCCGGACTAGCGGGGCCAATGAGCAGTTCTTC.